A selection of T cell receptor beta chains follows, all from one sample in a study of esophageal squamous cell carcinoma under preoperative chemotherapy. TCRdb processed the PCR reads anew with MiXCR; each CDR3 protein has one entry. Of roughly 30,000 distinct CDR3 sequences listed, roughly 52% are singletons. Specimen collection occurred from a patient given preoperative chemotherapy. These receptors were collected from a human donor with esophageal squamous cell carcinoma. The donor label of this sample is uncertain. Both conserved end residues are part of each CDR3. A D gene is named only where the DNA matches it firmly. The size field is filled for only some rows; it gives once, few, many or a size class.

v_call	clone_size	j_call	d_call	cdr3_aa	cdr3_nt
TRBV6-5	-	TRBJ2-4	-	CASSYPAGENIQYF	TGTGCCAGCAGTTACCCGGCAGGGGAAAACATTCAGTACTTC
TRBV7-2	once	TRBJ2-5	-	CASSLGVAGETQYF	TGTGCCAGCAGCTTAGGGGTAGCAGGGGAGACCCAGTACTTC
TRBV6-1	-	TRBJ1-3	-	CASRTGISGNTIYF	TGTGCCAGCAGAACAGGGATCTCTGGAAACACCATATATTTT
TRBV7-3	-	TRBJ2-3	-	CASSLIGRVSTDTQYF	TGTGCCAGCAGCTTAATAGGACGGGTTAGCACAGATACGCAGTATTTT
TRBV12-3/TRBV12-4	many	TRBJ2-2	-	CASSLRLTGELFF	TGTGCCAGCAGTTTACGGCTAACCGGGGAGCTGTTTTTT
TRBV7-2	-	TRBJ2-3	-	CASSPGRHSETQYF	TGTGCGAGCAGCCCGGGACGTCATTCAGAGACGCAGTATTTT
TRBV10-3	many	TRBJ2-7	-	CAISGVGGKSSYEQYF	TGTGCCATCAGTGGGGTTGGAGGGAAGAGCTCCTACGAGCAGTACTTC
TRBV12-3/TRBV12-4	-	TRBJ2-5	-	CAGTGRGAQNTQYF	TGTGCGGGGACCGGGCGCGGGGCCCAAAACACCCAGTACTTC
TRBV7-9	many	TRBJ2-3	TRBD1	CASSPGTGASTDTQYF	TGTGCCAGCAGCCCAGGGACAGGGGCGAGCACAGATACGCAGTATTTT
TRBV5-1	-	TRBJ2-2	-	CASSKHTTGELFF	TGCGCCAGCTCGAAGCATACGACCGGGGAGCTGTTTTTT
TRBV5-1	-	TRBJ2-1	-	CASSSGHAAGEQFF	TGCGCCAGCAGCTCGGGACATGCCGCAGGGGAGCAGTTCTTC
TRBV20-1	-	TRBJ2-7	TRBD1	CSALYRDRGHEQYF	TGCAGTGCTCTCTACCGGGACAGGGGCCACGAGCAGTACTTC
TRBV7-8	-	TRBJ2-5	TRBD2	CASSPRTSGGSQETQYF	TGTGCCAGCAGCCCGCGGACTAGCGGGGGGAGCCAAGAGACCCAGTACTTC
TRBV7-2	medium-sized	TRBJ2-3	TRBD2	CASSSSGSKVDTQYF	TGTGCCAGCAGCTCCAGCGGGAGTAAGGTAGATACGCAGTATTTT
TRBV7-3	few	TRBJ2-5	TRBD2	CASSLGPGGGDQKTQYF	TGTGCCAGCAGCTTGGGGCCGGGGGGAGGGGACCAAAAGACCCAGTACTTC
TRBV7-9	-	TRBJ2-2	-	CASSQSGGAASTGTLYF	TGTGCCAGCAGTCAAAGTGGCGGGGCAGCGAGCACAGGGACGCTGTATTTT
TRBV7-9	many	TRBJ2-1	-	CASSPRGSYNEQFF	TGTGCCAGCAGCCCCCGGGGGAGTTACAATGAGCAGTTCTTC
TRBV12-3/TRBV12-4	medium-sized	TRBJ2-1	TRBD1	CASRLRRRTGTYNEQFF	TGTGCCAGCAGACTGAGAAGGAGGACAGGGACCTACAATGAGCAGTTCTTC
TRBV7-8	many	TRBJ2-7	-	CASSLQSRSYEQYF	TGTGCCAGCAGCTTACAGAGCCGCTCCTACGAGCAGTACTTC
TRBV7-3	-	TRBJ2-3	-	CASSHPSGTQYF	TGTGCCAGCAGCCATCCCTCGGGGACGCAGTATTTT
TRBV12-5	medium-sized	TRBJ2-3	-	CASGRERWDTQYF	TGTGCTAGTGGCCGAGAGCGGTGGGATACGCAGTATTTT
TRBV7-9	medium-sized	TRBJ2-1	TRBD2	CASSLALSTSGRAGEQFF	TGTGCCAGCAGCTTAGCGCTTTCCACTAGCGGGAGGGCCGGTGAGCAGTTCTTC
TRBV7-2	-	TRBJ2-1	-	CASSLGGTHYEQFF	TGTGCCAGCAGCTTAGGGGGGACCCACTACGAGCAGTTCTTC
TRBV6-5	large	TRBJ2-1	-	CASSYSSDEQFF	TGTGCCAGCAGTTACTCGAGCGATGAGCAGTTCTTC
TRBV7-9	-	TRBJ2-3	TRBD2	CASSLYLGLAGATDTQYF	TGTGCCAGCAGCTTATATCTGGGACTAGCGGGGGCCACAGATACGCAGTATTTT
TRBV7-9	-	TRBJ2-2	TRBD1	CASSLGAPSTGELYF	TGTGCCAGCAGCTTAGGCGCGCCGAGCACAGGGGAGCTGTATTTT
TRBV12-3/TRBV12-4	-	TRBJ2-5	TRBD2	CASSLERLAGKETQYF	TGTGCCAGCAGTTTAGAGAGACTAGCGGGCAAAGAGACGCAGTACTTT
TRBV19	-	TRBJ2-6	-	CASSIIASGANVLTF	TGTGCCAGTAGTATCATTGCCTCTGGGGCCAACGTCCTGACTTTC
TRBV12-3/TRBV12-4	-	TRBJ1-4	-	CASSLGRRREKLFF	TGTGCCAGCAGTTTAGGACGGCGTCGGGAAAAACTGTTTTTT
TRBV12-3/TRBV12-4	many	TRBJ1-1	-	CASSLGPGTEAFF	TGTGCCAGCAGTTTGGGGCCCGGCACTGAAGCTTTCTTT
TRBV7-9	-	TRBJ2-3	TRBD2	CASSLAHGGRDTDTQYF	TGTGCCAGCAGCCTCGCTCATGGCGGGAGGGACACAGATACGCAGTATTTT
TRBV24-1	many	TRBJ2-3	-	CATSDLKDTQYF	TGTGCCACCAGTGATTTAAAAGATACGCAGTATTTT
TRBV7-3	-	TRBJ2-3	-	CASSSFGTDTQYF	TGTGCCAGCAGCTCTTTCGGCACAGATACGCAGTATTTT
TRBV6-1	few	TRBJ1-5	TRBD1	CASSEVDRALQPQHF	TGTGCCAGCAGTGAAGTGGACAGGGCACTTCAGCCCCAGCATTTT
TRBV11-3	-	TRBJ2-5	-	CASSLRRVETQYF	TGTGCCAGCAGCTTAAGGCGGGTCGAGACCCAGTACTTC
TRBV6-1	-	TRBJ2-1	-	CASNPLGQFF	TGTGCCAGCAATCCGCTAGGGCAGTTCTTC
TRBV28	-	TRBJ2-7	-	CASSLPGNSYEQYF	TGTGCCAGCAGTTTACCAGGGAACTCCTACGAGCAGTACTTC
TRBV6-1	-	TRBJ2-5	-	CASLAEGKETQYF	TGTGCCAGCCTCGCCGAGGGCAAAGAGACCCAGTACTTT
TRBV7-2	medium-sized	TRBJ2-1	-	CASRRTRAANEQFF	TGTGCCAGCAGAAGAACCCGGGCCGCCAATGAGCAGTTCTTC
TRBV12-3/TRBV12-4	many	TRBJ2-7	TRBD1	CASSWVGTGGYEQYF	TGTGCCAGCAGTTGGGTAGGGACAGGGGGGTACGAGCAGTACTTC
TRBV7-2	-	TRBJ2-3	-	CASRGHGGRGKETQYF	TGTGCCAGCAGGGGACACGGGGGGAGAGGCAAAGAGACGCAGTATTTC
TRBV7-6	-	TRBJ2-5	-	CAGQGGGDQETQYF	TGTGCGGGGCAGGGGGGGGGCGACCAAGAGACCCAGTACTTC
TRBV7-8	-	TRBJ2-1	-	CASSLAARTDYYNEQFF	TGTGCCAGCAGCTTAGCGGCTAGGACAGATTACTACAATGAGCAGTTCTTC
TRBV27	medium-sized	TRBJ2-5	TRBD2	CASSFSGSETQYF	TGTGCCAGCAGTTTCAGCGGGAGTGAGACCCAGTACTTC
TRBV7-3	few	TRBJ2-2	-	CASSPAGAASTGELFF	TGTGCCAGCAGCCCGGCCGGTGCAGCATCCACCGGGGAGCTGTTTTTT
TRBV10-3	-	TRBJ2-3	-	CATGVRARNTQYF	TGTGCCACGGGTGTGAGGGCGAGGAACACGCAGTACTTT
TRBV7-2	-	TRBJ2-4	TRBD1	CASRPQGRRAKDTQYF	TGTGCCAGCCGCCCACAGGGGCGGAGAGCCAAAGATACTCAGTACTTT
TRBV12-3/TRBV12-4	once	TRBJ2-2	-	CASSFANTGELFF	TGTGCCAGCAGTTTCGCGAACACCGGGGAGCTGTTTTTT
TRBV5-5	few	TRBJ2-7	TRBD2	CASSISGALYEQYF	TGTGCCAGCAGCATAAGCGGGGCCCTCTACGAGCAGTACTTC
TRBV11-3	-	TRBJ2-1	-	CASSSYSGDNEQFF	TGTGCCAGCAGCTCTTATAGCGGAGACAATGAGCAGTTCTTC